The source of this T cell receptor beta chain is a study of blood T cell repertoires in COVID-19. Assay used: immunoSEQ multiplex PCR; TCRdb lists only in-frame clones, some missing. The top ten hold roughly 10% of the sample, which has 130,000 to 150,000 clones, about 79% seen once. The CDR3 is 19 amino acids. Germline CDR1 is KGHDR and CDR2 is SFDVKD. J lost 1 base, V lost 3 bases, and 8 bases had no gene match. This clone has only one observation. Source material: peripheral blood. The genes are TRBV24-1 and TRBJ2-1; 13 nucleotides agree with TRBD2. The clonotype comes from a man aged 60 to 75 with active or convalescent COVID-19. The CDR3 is CATSDPGLAGEFSYNEQFF. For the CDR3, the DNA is TGTGCCACCAGTGATCCCGGACTAGCGGGAGAGTTTTCCTACAATGAGCAGTTCTTC.